This T cell receptor (beta chain) was sequenced for a study of shared clonotypes between healthy human individuals. Study-wide findings and caveats: The generation probabilities recorded for non-shared clonotypes fell below those of clonotypes shared by all four donors.

Some clones are missing from TCRdb's copy, which holds only in-frame ones; the method was immunoSEQ multiplex PCR. The sample consists of around 200,000 clones, approximately 61% of them appearing once. From germline, CDR1 is MNHEY and CDR2 SMNVEV (reference sequence). The CDR3 length is 13 residues. Trimming removed 2 bases from V and 8 bases from J, with 9 bases in between. Regarding this clone: Its specificity is not known.

Sequencing used memory CD4+ T cells sorted from blood. The subset here: CD45RA-negative fraction. The chain couples TRBV27 to TRBJ2-2; D call uncertain. The TCR sequence derives from a man aged 25 to 40 in good health. The CDR3 sequence is CASSLRPAGELFF. CDR3 nucleotide sequence: TGTGCCAGCAGTTTAAGGCCGGCAGGGGAGCTGTTTTTT.